This TCR beta chain came from a study of cytomegalovirus exposure and HLA in healthy donors. Whole-study results and caveats: As was reported, the HLA-A and HLA-B alleles of most subjects were accurately predicted from TCR beta sequences.

This clone was seen a handful of times. What it binds is not known. In the PCR, 60 Vbeta and 13 Jbeta primers were used. Method: immunoSEQ multiplex PCR; TCRdb's copy keeps in-frame clones and lacks some. The sample lists over 90,000 clones, roughly two thirds occurring once. The germline V and J ends were trimmed by 5 bases and 2 bases, with 13 bases remaining between them. Germline V gene data show CDR1 as LGHNA and CDR2 as YNFKEQ. This CDR3 has 14 amino acids. This clonotype was sampled from a woman in her 50s in good health and CMV-seropositive. Specimen: PBMCs. The chain carries TRBV4-2 and TRBJ2-7, with D tentatively TRBD2 (5 bases). CDR3 nucleotides: TGTGCCAGCAGCTATGGACTTACTCCCTACGAGCAGTACTTC. This gives the protein CASSYGLTPYEQYF.